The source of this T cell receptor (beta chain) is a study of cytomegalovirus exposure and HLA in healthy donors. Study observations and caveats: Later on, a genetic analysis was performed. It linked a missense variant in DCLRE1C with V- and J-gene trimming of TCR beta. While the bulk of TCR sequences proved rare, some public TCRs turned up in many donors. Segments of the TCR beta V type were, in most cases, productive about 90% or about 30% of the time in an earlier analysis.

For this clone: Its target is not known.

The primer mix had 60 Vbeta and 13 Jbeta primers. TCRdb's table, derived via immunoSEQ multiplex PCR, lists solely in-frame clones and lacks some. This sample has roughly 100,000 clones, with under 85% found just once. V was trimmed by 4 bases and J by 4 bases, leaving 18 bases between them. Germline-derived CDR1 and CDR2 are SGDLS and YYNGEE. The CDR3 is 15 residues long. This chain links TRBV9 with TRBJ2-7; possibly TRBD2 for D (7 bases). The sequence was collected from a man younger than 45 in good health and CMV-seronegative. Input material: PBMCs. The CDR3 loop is CASSRGGTGGYEQYF. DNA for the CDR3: TGTGCCAGCAGCAGAGGGGGTACCGGGGGGTACGAGCAGTACTTC.